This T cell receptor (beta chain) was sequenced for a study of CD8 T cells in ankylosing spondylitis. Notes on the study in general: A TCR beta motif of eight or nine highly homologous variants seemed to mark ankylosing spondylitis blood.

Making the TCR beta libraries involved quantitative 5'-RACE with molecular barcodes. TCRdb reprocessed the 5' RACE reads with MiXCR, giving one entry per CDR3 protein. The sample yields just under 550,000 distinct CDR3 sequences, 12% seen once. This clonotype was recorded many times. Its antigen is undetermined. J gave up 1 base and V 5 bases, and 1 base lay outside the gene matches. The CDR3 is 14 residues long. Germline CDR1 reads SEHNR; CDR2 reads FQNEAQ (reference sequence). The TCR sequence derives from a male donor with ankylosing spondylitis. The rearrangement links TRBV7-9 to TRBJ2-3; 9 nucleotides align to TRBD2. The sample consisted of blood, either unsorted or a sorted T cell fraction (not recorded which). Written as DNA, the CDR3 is TGTGCCAGCAGCCGGACTAGCGGCACAGATACGCAGTATTTT. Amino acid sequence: CASSRTSGTDTQYF.